The sequence of this T cell receptor beta chain was determined in a study of beta chain features in type 1 diabetes. General study results and limits: Overrepresentation of cells with high TCR expression could result from cDNA sequencing. All four CD4+ subsets from Type 1 diabetes patients carried moderately but significantly shorter TCRB CDR3s. PCR might show a preference for shorter templates, equally across patients and controls.

Every isolated RNA sample was fully reverse transcribed, so sequencing captured expressed TCRB transcripts. Sequencing was performed with immunoSEQ multiplex PCR; in TCRdb, only in-frame clones are kept and a portion is missing. The sample comprises 640,000 or so clones, 13% of which are singletons, and around 0.022% rests with the top ten. A note on this clone: Its target is unknown.

The sequence was obtained from a young man with type 1 diabetes. Source material: naive CD4+ T cells from blood.

The CDR3 protein is CASSLTQAMDTQYF. DNA of the CDR3: TGTGCCAGCAGCTTAACCCAGGCAATGGATACGCAGTATTTT. The V call is TRBV7-2, the J call TRBJ2-3; D is ambiguous. The V gene's germline CDR1 is SGHTA and CDR2 FQGNSA. The V end was cut by 2 bases, the J end by 6 bases, with 12 bases between. CDR3 length equals 14 residues. Together with reference TRBV7-2 and TRBJ2-3, the CDR3 gives the full variable domain: GAGVSQSPSNKVTEKGKDVELRCDPISGHTALYWYRQSLGQGLEFLIYFQGNSAPDKSGLPSDRFSAERTGGSVSTLTIQRTQQEDSAVYLCASSLTQAMDTQYFGPGTRLTVL.